This TCR beta chain was sequenced during a study of T cells after posttransplantation cyclophosphamide. Busulfan-fludarabine conditioning, marrow transplant, and cyclophosphamide on days +3 and +4 were administered. V trimming: 1 base; J trimming: 2 bases; junction bases outside the gene matches: 2. The CDR3 sequence is 14 residues long. The germline V gene encodes CDR1 LGHNA and CDR2 YSLEER. Produced via immunoSEQ multiplex PCR; TCRdb's table is partial and in-frame only. The sample includes some 19,000 clones, roughly 72% seen only once; the top ten take less than 35%. The sequence was collected from a male patient between 25 and 39 years old who received an allogeneic stem cell transplant from a related donor, was CMV-positive, and had acute GVHD only. Some T cells may possibly be graft donor cells. The chain employs TRBV4-3 and TRBJ2-7, with TRBD1 identical over 7 bases. Sequencing was performed on PBMCs, taken after an allogeneic stem cell transplant with post-transplant cyclophosphamide. For the CDR3, the DNA is TGCGCCAGCAGCCAAGCGGACAGGACCTACGAGCAGTACTTC. Translated: CASSQADRTYEQYF.